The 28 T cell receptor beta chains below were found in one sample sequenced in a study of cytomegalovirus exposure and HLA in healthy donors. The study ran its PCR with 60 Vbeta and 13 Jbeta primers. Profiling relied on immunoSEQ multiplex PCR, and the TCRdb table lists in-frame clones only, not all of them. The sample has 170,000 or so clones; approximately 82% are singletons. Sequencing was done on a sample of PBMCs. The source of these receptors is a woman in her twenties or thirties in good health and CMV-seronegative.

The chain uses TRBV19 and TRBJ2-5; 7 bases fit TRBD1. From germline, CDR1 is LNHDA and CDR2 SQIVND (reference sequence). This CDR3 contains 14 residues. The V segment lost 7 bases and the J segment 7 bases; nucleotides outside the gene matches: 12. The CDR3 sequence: CASTRTGTPGTQYF. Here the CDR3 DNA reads TGTGCCAGTACTAGGACAGGCACCCCAGGGACCCAGTACTTC.

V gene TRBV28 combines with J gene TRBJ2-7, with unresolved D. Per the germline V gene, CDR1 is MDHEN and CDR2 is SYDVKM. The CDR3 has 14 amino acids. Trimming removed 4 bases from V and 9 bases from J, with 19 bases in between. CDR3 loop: CASSSPVLLDWQYF. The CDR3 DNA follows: TGTGCCAGCAGTTCCCCCGTGCTTTTAGATTGGCAGTACTTC.

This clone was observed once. CDR3 protein: CASGPGEQYF. The CDR3 coding sequence is TGTGCTAGTGGCCCGGGGGAGCAGTACTTC. The V gene is TRBV12-5, the J gene TRBJ2-7; tentatively, D is TRBD2 (5 bases). The CDR3 runs to 10 residues. The V gene's germline CDR1 is LGHNT and CDR2 FRNRAP. Trimming took off 6 bases at V and 7 bases at J, with 7 bases between the two ends.

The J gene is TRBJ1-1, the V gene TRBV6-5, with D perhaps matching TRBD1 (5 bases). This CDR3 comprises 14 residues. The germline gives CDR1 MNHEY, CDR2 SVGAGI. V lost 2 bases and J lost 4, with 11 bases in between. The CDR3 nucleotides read TGTGCCAGCAGTTACGCAAGACAGAGCACTGAAGCTTTCTTT. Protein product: CASSYARQSTEAFF.

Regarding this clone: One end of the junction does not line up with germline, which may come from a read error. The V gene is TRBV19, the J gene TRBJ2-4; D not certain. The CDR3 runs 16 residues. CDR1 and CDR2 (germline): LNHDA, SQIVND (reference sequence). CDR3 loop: CASSIGKTLLGNSQYF. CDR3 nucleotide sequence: TGTGCCAGTAGTATAGGTAAAACATTGTTAGGAAACAGTCAGTACTTC.

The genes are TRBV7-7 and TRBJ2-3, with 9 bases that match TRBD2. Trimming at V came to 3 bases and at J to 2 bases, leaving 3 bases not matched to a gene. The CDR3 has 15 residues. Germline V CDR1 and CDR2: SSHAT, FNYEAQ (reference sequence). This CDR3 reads CASSLASGVTDTQYF. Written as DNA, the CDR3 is TGTGCCAGCAGCTTGGCTAGCGGGGTCACAGATACGCAGTATTTT. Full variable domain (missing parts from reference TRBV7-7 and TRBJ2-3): GAGVSQSPRYKVTKRGQDVTLRCDPISSHATLYWYQQALGQGPEFLTYFNYEAQPDKSGLPSDRFSAERPEGSISTLTIQRTEQRDSAMYRCASSLASGVTDTQYFGPGTRLTVL.

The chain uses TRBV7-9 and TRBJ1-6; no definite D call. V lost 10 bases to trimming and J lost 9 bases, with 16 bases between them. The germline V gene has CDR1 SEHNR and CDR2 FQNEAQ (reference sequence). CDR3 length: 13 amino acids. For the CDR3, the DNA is TGTGCCACCAGGCGGGCGGAGGGTTCACCCCTCCACTTT. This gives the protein CATRRAEGSPLHF.

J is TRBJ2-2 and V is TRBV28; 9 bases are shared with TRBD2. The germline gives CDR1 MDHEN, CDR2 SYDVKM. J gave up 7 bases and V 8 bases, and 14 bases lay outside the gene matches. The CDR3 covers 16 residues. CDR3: CASELTRTSDDGELFF. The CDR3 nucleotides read TGTGCCAGCGAACTTACAAGGACTAGCGACGACGGGGAGCTGTTTTTT.

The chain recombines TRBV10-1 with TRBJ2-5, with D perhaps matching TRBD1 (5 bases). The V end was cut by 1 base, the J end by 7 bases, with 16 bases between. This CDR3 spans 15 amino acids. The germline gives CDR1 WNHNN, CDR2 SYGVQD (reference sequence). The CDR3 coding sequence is TGCGCCAGCAGTGAGTTGGCAGGGAACCCGGTGACCCAGTACTTC. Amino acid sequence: CASSELAGNPVTQYF.

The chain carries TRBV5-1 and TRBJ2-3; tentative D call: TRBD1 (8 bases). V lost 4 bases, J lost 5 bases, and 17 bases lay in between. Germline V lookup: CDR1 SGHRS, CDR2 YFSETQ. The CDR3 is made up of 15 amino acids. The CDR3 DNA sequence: TGCGCCAGCAGCATACAGGGGGGGGTGGGAGATACGCAGTATTTT. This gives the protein CASSIQGGVGDTQYF.

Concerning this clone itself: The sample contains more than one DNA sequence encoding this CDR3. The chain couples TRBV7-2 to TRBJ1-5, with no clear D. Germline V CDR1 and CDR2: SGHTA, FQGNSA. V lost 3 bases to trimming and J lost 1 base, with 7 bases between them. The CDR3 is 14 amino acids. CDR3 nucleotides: TGTGCCAGCAGCTTGACGGGAAGCAATCAGCCCCAGCATTTT. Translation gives CASSLTGSNQPQHF.

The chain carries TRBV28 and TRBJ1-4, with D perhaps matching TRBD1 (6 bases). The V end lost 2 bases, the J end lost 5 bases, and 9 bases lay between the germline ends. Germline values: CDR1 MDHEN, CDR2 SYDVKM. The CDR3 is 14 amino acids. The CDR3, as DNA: TGTGCCAGCAGTTTAGGGCAGGGGAATGAAAAACTGTTTTTT. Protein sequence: CASSLGQGNEKLFF.

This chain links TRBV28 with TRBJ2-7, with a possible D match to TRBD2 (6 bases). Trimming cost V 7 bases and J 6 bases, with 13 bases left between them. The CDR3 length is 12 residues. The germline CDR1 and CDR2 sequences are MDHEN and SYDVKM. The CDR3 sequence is CASTPGRGEQYF. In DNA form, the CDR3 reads TGTGCCAGCACCCCGGGGCGGGGCGAGCAGTACTTC.

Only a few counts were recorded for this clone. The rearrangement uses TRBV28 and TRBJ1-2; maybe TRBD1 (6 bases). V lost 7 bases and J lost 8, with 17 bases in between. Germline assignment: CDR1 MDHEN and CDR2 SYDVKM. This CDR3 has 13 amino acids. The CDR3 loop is CASKLQGRDGYTF. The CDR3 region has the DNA TGTGCCAGCAAACTACAGGGTAGGGACGGCTACACCTTC.

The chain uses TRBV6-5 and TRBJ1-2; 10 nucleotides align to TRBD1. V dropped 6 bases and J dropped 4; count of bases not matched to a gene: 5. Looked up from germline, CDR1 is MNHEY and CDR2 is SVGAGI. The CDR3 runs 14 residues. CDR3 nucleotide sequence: TGTGCCAGCAGGACAGGGGGCGAGGTCTATGGCTACACCTTC. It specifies CASRTGGEVYGYTF.

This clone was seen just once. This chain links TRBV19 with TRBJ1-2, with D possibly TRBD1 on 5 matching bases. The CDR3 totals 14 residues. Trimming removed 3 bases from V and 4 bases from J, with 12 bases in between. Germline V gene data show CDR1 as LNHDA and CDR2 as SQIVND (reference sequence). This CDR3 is CASSMGQGIYGYTF. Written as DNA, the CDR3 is TGTGCCAGTAGTATGGGGCAGGGCATCTATGGCTACACCTTC.

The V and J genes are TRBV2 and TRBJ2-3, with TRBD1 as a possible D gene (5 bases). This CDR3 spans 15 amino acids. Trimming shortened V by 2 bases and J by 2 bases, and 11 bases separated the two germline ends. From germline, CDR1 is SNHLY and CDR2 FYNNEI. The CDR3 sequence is CASSEKTVNTDTQYF. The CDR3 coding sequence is TGTGCCAGCAGTGAAAAGACAGTAAACACAGATACGCAGTATTTT.

CDR3 region: CASSPSYREGTEAFF. For the CDR3, the DNA is TGTGCCAGCAGTCCGTCATACAGGGAAGGCACTGAAGCTTTCTTT. The rearrangement joins TRBV28 to TRBJ1-1; tentatively, D is TRBD1 (6 bases). The germline V gene encodes CDR1 MDHEN and CDR2 SYDVKM. The CDR3 is 15 amino acids. The V end lost 5 bases, the J end lost 4 bases, and 17 bases lay between the germline ends. Supplemented by reference TRBV28 and TRBJ1-1, the full variable domain reads DVKVTQSSRYLVKRTGEKVFLECVQDMDHENMFWYRQDPGLGLRLIYFSYDVKMKEKGDIPEGYSVSREKKERFSLILESASTNQTSMYLCASSPSYREGTEAFFGQGTRLTVV.

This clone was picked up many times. The CDR3 reads CASSLYASGGTETQYF. DNA of the CDR3: TGTGCCAGCAGTTTGTACGCTAGCGGGGGCACGGAGACCCAGTACTTC. The chain uses TRBV27 and TRBJ2-5, with TRBD2 matching over 10 bases. This CDR3 comprises 16 residues. V trimming: 3 bases; J trimming: 5 bases; junction bases outside the gene matches: 9. CDR1 MNHEY and CDR2 SMNVEV come from the germline V gene (reference sequence).

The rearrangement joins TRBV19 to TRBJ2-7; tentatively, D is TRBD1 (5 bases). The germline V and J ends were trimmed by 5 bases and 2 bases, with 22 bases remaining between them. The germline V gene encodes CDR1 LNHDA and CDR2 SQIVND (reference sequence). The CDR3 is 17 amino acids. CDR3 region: CASSPPDGAGRPYEQYF. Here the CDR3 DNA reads TGTGCCAGTAGTCCCCCCGATGGGGCAGGTCGTCCCTACGAGCAGTACTTC.

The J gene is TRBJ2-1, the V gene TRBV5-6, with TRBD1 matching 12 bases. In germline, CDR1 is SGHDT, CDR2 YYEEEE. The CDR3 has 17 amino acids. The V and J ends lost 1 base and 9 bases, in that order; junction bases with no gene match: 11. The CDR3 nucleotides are TGTGCCAGCAGCTTGTTCGGGACAGGGGGCTCCCCAATTGAGCAGTTCTTC. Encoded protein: CASSLFGTGGSPIEQFF.

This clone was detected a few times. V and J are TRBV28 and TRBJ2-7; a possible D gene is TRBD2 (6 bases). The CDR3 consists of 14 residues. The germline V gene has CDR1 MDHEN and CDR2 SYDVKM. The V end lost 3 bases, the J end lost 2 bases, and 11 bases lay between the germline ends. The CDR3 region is CASSFRDWAYEQYF. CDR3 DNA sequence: TGTGCCAGCAGTTTCCGGGACTGGGCCTACGAGCAGTACTTC.

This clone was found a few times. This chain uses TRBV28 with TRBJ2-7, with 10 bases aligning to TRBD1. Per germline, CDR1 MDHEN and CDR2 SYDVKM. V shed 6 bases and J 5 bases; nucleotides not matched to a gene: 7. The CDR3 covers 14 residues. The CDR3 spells CASSPGQGTDEQYF. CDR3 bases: TGTGCCAGCAGCCCGGGACAGGGGACAGACGAGCAGTACTTC.

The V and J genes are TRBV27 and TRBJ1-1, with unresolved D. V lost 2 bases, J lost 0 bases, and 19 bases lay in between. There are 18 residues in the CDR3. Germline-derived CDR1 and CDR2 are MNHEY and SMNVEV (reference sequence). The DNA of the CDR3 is TGTGCCAGCAGTTTAACGTGGGCAGGTTTAATAATGAACACTGAAGCTTTCTTT. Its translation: CASSLTWAGLIMNTEAFF.

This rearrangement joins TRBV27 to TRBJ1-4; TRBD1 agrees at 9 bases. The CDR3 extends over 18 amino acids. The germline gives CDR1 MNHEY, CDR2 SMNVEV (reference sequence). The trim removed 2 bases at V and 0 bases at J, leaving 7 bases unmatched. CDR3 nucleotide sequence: TGTGCCAGCAGTTTAAGAACAGGGGGCCGTACAACTAATGAAAAACTGTTTTTT. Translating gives CASSLRTGGRTTNEKLFF. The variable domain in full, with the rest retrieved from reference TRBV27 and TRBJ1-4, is EAQVTQNPRYLITVTGKKLTVTCSQNMNHEYMSWYRQDPGLGLRQIYYSMNVEVTDKGDVPEGYKVSRKEKRNFPLILESPSPNQTSLYFCASSLRTGGRTTNEKLFFGSGTQLSVL.

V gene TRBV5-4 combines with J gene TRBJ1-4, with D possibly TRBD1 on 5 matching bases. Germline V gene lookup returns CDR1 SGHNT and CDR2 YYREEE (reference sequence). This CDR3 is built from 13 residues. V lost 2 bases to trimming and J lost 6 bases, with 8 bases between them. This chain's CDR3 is CASSFGGDEKLFF. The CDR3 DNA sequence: TGTGCCAGCAGCTTCGGGGGGGATGAAAAACTGTTTTTT. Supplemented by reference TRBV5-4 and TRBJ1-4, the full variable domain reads ETGVTQSPTHLIKTRGQQVTLRCSSQSGHNTVSWYQQALGQGPQFIFQYYREEENGRGNFPPRFSGLQFPNYSSELNVNALELDDSALYLCASSFGGDEKLFFGSGTQLSVL.

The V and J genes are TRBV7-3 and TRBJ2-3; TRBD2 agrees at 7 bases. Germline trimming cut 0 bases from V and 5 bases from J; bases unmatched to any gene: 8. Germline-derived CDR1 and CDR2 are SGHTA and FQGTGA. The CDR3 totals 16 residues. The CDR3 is CASSLTAGMGEDTQYF. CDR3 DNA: TGTGCCAGCAGCTTAACAGCGGGAATGGGGGAAGATACGCAGTATTTT.

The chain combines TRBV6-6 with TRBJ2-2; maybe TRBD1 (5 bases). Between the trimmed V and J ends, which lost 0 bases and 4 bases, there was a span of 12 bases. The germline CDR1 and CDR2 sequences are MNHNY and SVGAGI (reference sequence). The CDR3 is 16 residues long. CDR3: CASSYSSRVRTGELFF. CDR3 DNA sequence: TGTGCCAGCAGTTACTCGAGCAGGGTCCGCACCGGGGAGCTGTTTTTT.